These T cell receptor beta chains were read from a single sample in a study of control samples from healthy donors and cancer patients. Some clones are missing from TCRdb's copy, which holds only in-frame ones; the method was immunoSEQ multiplex PCR. The data contain 200,000 or so clones, around 94% of them singletons. Input material: blood. The receptor set was obtained from a man over 45 in good health. CDR3s include the opening cysteine and the closing phenylalanine or tryptophan. D genes are given only for firm matches. Rows give clone size only sometimes, using once, few, many, or a class for an expanded clone.

TRBV5-1	17	TRBJ2-1	TRBD2	.	CASSSLPTSGGFVEQFF	TGCGCCAGCAGCTCCCTTCCCACTAGCGGGGGTTTCGTTGAGCAGTTCTTC
TRBV7-9	15	TRBJ1-4	TRBD1	.	CASSSTGTGSEKLFF	TGTGCCAGCAGCTCTACCGGGACAGGGTCTGAAAAACTGTTTTTT
TRBV3-1/TRBV3-2	14	TRBJ1-1	TRBD1	once	CASSQGQGVTEAFF	TGTGCCAGCAGCCAAGGTCAGGGGGTCACTGAAGCTTTCTTT
TRBV5-1	15	TRBJ1-6	.	.	CASSFGAAGESPLHF	TGCGCCAGCAGCTTTGGGGCAGCGGGGGAATCACCCCTCCACTTT
TRBV9	13	TRBJ1-6	.	.	CASNPALDSPLHF	TGTGCCAGCAACCCAGCATTGGATTCACCCCTCCACTTT
TRBV6-4	13	TRBJ1-1	.	.	CASRETGNTEAFF	TGTGCCAGCAGAGAGACAGGGAACACTGAAGCTTTCTTT
TRBV9	13	TRBJ1-1	.	.	CASSVAGNTEAFF	TGTGCCAGCAGCGTAGCAGGTAATACTGAAGCTTTCTTT
TRBV7-9	16	TRBJ2-7	.	once	CASSPPGRTAAYEQYF	TGTGCCAGCAGTCCTCCCGGAAGGACCGCCGCCTACGAGCAGTACTTC
TRBV10-2	14	TRBJ1-2	TRBD1	.	CASSLDRGNYGYTF	TGCGCCAGCAGTTTGGACAGGGGGAACTATGGCTACACCTTC
TRBV24-1	18	TRBJ2-7	TRBD1	.	CAPLLRGQPFPGSYEQYF	TGTGCCCCTTTGCTTAGGGGACAGCCGTTTCCAGGCTCCTACGAGCAGTACTTC
TRBV4-3	13	TRBJ2-7	.	.	CASSLDGAYEQYF	TGCGCCAGCAGCCTAGACGGGGCCTACGAGCAGTACTTC
TRBV10-3	14	TRBJ1-4	.	few	CAISETGRNEKLFF	TGTGCCATCAGTGAGACAGGCCGAAATGAAAAACTGTTTTTT
TRBV6-5	11	TRBJ1-2	.	few	CASSSTGGYTF	TGTGCCAGCAGTTCTACGGGTGGCTACACCTTC
TRBV30	18	TRBJ1-6	.	.	CAWSGWGAAGLGNSPLHF	TGTGCCTGGAGTGGATGGGGGGCCGCCGGCCTTGGTAATTCACCCCTCCACTTT
TRBV5-1	14	TRBJ2-1	TRBD1	.	CASSAQGMDNEQFF	TGCGCCAGCAGCGCACAGGGGATGGACAATGAGCAGTTCTTC
TRBV5-1	17	TRBJ2-3	.	.	CASSLFWSQASTDTQYF	TGCGCCAGCAGCTTGTTTTGGTCCCAAGCCAGCACAGATACGCAGTATTTT
TRBV28	15	TRBJ2-5	TRBD2	.	CASSLLAGAKETQYF	TGTGCCAGCAGTCTGCTAGCGGGGGCCAAAGAGACCCAGTACTTC
TRBV9	13	TRBJ1-1	.	.	CASTGVEGTEAFF	TGTGCCAGCACCGGGGTGGAGGGCACTGAAGCTTTCTTT
TRBV30	11	TRBJ1-3	.	.	CAWTTGNTIYF	TGTGCCTGGACGACGGGAAACACCATATATTTT
TRBV4-2	14	TRBJ2-7	TRBD1	once	CASSQGGGNYEQYF	TGTGCCAGCAGCCAAGGAGGGGGCAACTACGAGCAGTACTTC
TRBV9	13	TRBJ2-3	.	.	CASSPGGFDTQYF	TGTGCCAGCAGCCCAGGTGGCTTTGATACGCAGTATTTT
TRBV27	15	TRBJ2-1	TRBD1	.	CASSLPGTVNNEQFF	TGTGCCAGCAGTTTACCCGGGACAGTTAACAATGAGCAGTTCTTC
TRBV5-1	15	TRBJ2-2	.	once	CASSLEGGNTGELFF	TGCGCCAGCAGCTTGGAGGGGGGTAACACCGGGGAGCTGTTTTTT
TRBV29-1	14	TRBJ2-3	TRBD2	.	CSVGTSRRSDTQYF	TGCAGCGTCGGGACTAGCCGGAGGTCAGATACGCAGTATTTT
TRBV7-2	15	TRBJ1-1	.	once	CASSLRQTMNTEAFF	TGTGCCAGCAGCTTGCGACAGACCATGAACACTGAAGCTTTCTTT
TRBV3-1/TRBV3-2	14	TRBJ2-5	TRBD2	.	CASSQRGGRETQYF	TGTGCCAGCAGCCAACGGGGGGGCCGAGAGACCCAGTACTTC
TRBV13	13	TRBJ2-2	.	.	CASSLQIAGELFF	TGTGCCAGCAGCTTACAAATCGCCGGGGAGCTGTTTTTT
TRBV6-5	13	TRBJ2-7	.	.	CASSFGPTYEQYF	TGTGCCAGCAGTTTTGGTCCCACCTACGAGCAGTACTTC
TRBV13	13	TRBJ2-7	.	.	CASSLQASYEQYF	TGTGCCAGCAGCTTACAGGCATCCTACGAGCAGTACTTC
TRBV5-1	14	TRBJ2-3	.	.	CASSSPGGVQTQYF	TGCGCCAGCAGCTCCCCCGGCGGGGTACAGACGCAGTATTTT
TRBV7-7	15	TRBJ2-3	TRBD1	.	CASSAGTGRTDTQYF	TGTGCTAGCAGCGCCGGGACAGGGCGCACAGATACGCAGTATTTT
TRBV5-1	15	TRBJ2-2	TRBD1	.	CASSLDRGGTGELFF	TGCGCCAGCAGCTTGGACAGGGGTGGCACCGGGGAGCTGTTTTTT
TRBV2	13	TRBJ2-3	.	.	CAVTVKSTDTQYF	TGTGCCGTCACTGTTAAAAGCACAGATACGCAGTATTTT
TRBV18	15	TRBJ1-1	.	.	CASSPVAAQNTEAFF	TGTGCCAGCTCACCTGTCGCCGCACAGAACACTGAAGCTTTCTTT
TRBV6-2/TRBV6-3	13	TRBJ2-2	.	.	CASSRQLDYALFF	TGTGCCAGCAGTAGGCAACTTGACTATGCGCTGTTTTTT
TRBV6-5	13	TRBJ1-2	.	.	CASSTGIAYGYTF	TGTGCCAGCAGTACAGGTATCGCCTATGGCTACACCTTC
TRBV7-8	14	TRBJ1-2	.	.	CASTQDGANYGYTF	TGTGCCAGCACCCAAGACGGGGCTAACTATGGCTACACCTTC
TRBV18	15	TRBJ2-7	.	few	CASSPIDSGQSEQYF	TGTGCCAGCTCACCCATCGATTCTGGGCAGAGCGAGCAGTACTTC
TRBV3-1/TRBV3-2	13	TRBJ1-5	.	once	CASSQGPGQPQHF	TGTGCCAGCAGCCAGGGGCCGGGTCAGCCCCAGCATTTT
TRBV29-1	13	TRBJ1-5	.	.	CSVVEGSNQPQHF	TGCAGCGTTGTTGAGGGTTCGAATCAGCCCCAGCATTTT
TRBV4-1	12	TRBJ1-3	.	.	CASSSPGNTIYF	TGCGCCAGCAGCTCACCCGGAAACACCATATATTTT
TRBV5-1	15	TRBJ2-4	.	.	CASSLGAAEGNIQYF	TGCGCCAGCAGCTTGGGGGCCGCGGAGGGAAACATTCAGTACTTC
TRBV28	13	TRBJ1-2	.	once	CASSLRQNYGYTF	TGTGCCAGCAGTTTACGGCAGAACTATGGCTACACCTTC
TRBV11-2	16	TRBJ1-2	.	.	CASSLVSPVRNYGYTF	TGTGCCAGCAGCTTAGTTAGTCCCGTGAGGAACTATGGCTACACCTTC
TRBV5-1	15	TRBJ2-2	.	.	CASRPTPSDPGELFF	TGCGCCAGCAGACCAACTCCCTCGGACCCCGGGGAGCTGTTTTTT
TRBV10-3	13	TRBJ1-3	.	few	CAIKETTGNTIYF	TGTGCCATCAAAGAGACGACCGGAAACACCATATATTTT
TRBV27	15	TRBJ1-1	TRBD1	.	CASGTGTRGNTEAFF	TGTGCCAGTGGGACAGGGACACGGGGAAACACTGAAGCTTTCTTT
TRBV7-9	17	TRBJ2-2	TRBD2	.	CASSSPLAGGNTGELFF	TGTGCCAGCAGCTCACCTCTAGCGGGGGGAAACACCGGGGAGCTGTTTTTT
TRBV7-8	13	TRBJ1-1	.	.	CASSPTPITEAFF	TGTGCCAGCAGCCCGACACCGATCACTGAAGCTTTCTTT
TRBV6-5	15	TRBJ2-2	.	once	CASSRSGGGNGELFF	TGTGCCAGCAGTCGAAGCGGTGGGGGCAACGGGGAGCTGTTTTTT
TRBV4-1	15	TRBJ2-5	.	once	CASSQGPARQETQYF	TGCGCCAGCAGCCAAGGCCCGGCCCGCCAAGAGACCCAGTACTTC
TRBV6-5	14	TRBJ1-2	TRBD1	.	CASSYAPQGGGYTF	TGTGCCAGCAGTTACGCCCCCCAGGGGGGAGGCTACACCTTC
TRBV9	13	TRBJ1-2	TRBD1	.	CASSVGTGYGYTF	TGTGCCAGCAGCGTAGGGACAGGGTACGGCTACACCTTC
TRBV2	15	TRBJ1-4	TRBD1	.	CASSEVRQGGEKLFF	TGTGCCAGCAGTGAAGTGAGACAGGGGGGTGAAAAACTGTTTTTT
TRBV28	12	TRBJ1-4	.	.	CASSSNKEKLFF	TGTGCCAGCAGCTCCAACAAGGAAAAACTGTTTTTT
TRBV10-3	13	TRBJ2-2	TRBD1	once	CAISRGQTGELFF	TGTGCCATATCCAGGGGGCAAACCGGGGAGCTGTTTTTT
TRBV28	13	TRBJ2-2	TRBD1	.	CASQTGAPGELFF	TGTGCCAGCCAGACAGGGGCCCCCGGGGAGCTGTTTTTT
TRBV10-1	10	TRBJ2-5	.	.	CASSSRTQYF	TGCGCCAGCAGTTCGAGGACCCAGTACTTC
TRBV3-1/TRBV3-2	11	TRBJ1-1	.	.	CASSLDTEAFF	TGTGCCAGCAGCCTTGACACTGAAGCTTTCTTT
TRBV9	14	TRBJ1-1	.	once	CASSTTIENTEAFF	TGTGCCAGCAGCACTACGATTGAGAACACTGAAGCTTTCTTT